These 13 T cell receptor beta chains originate from one sample sequenced in a study of beta chain features in type 1 diabetes (dated by TCRdb to the late 2010s). The paper as a whole reports these results and caveats: A moderate but significant shortening of TCRB CDR3 length was observed in type 1 diabetes patients in all four CD4+ subsets.

Preparation of the library involved the immunoSEQ multiplex PCR assay. All of the isolated RNA was reverse transcribed with the High Capacity cDNA Reverse Transcription Kit, so expressed TCRB transcripts were sequenced. In its TCRdb copy, this immuneACCESS table keeps in-frame sequences only and misses some clones. Where compared with another copy, unresolved V genes explain less than half of these, and the others have no known cause. The sample table lists about 150,000 clones, around a tenth of them with a count of one. The top ten clones comprise more than 0.45% of the sample. These receptors have no known antigen. The sequenced sample was central memory CD4+ T cells from blood. The receptors originated from a young man with type 1 diabetes.

The chain carries TRBV10-3 and TRBJ2-5; 10 bases map to TRBD1. J gave up 3 bases and V 10 bases, and 8 bases lay outside the gene matches. This CDR3 region has 14 residues. The germline V gene encodes CDR1 ENHRY and CDR2 SYGVKD. CDR3 sequence: CATTPGQGKETQYF. Here the CDR3 DNA reads TGTGCCACGACACCGGGACAGGGGAAAGAGACCCAGTACTTC.

This clone was recorded a few times. V gene TRBV30 combines with J gene TRBJ2-1, with TRBD2 matching 7 bases. V dropped 5 bases and J dropped 5; count of bases not matched to a gene: 12. CDR1 GTSNPN and CDR2 SVGIG come from the germline V gene (reference sequence). The CDR3 has 15 residues. CDR3 sequence: CAWCRSGEGNNEQFF. As DNA, the CDR3 is TGTGCCTGGTGCCGGAGTGGGGAGGGCAACAATGAGCAGTTCTTC.

The chain carries TRBV5-6 and TRBJ2-3; 12 bases fit TRBD2. This CDR3 spans 14 amino acids. V shed 5 bases and J 8 bases; nucleotides not matched to a gene: 6. Germline V gene sequence: CDR1 SGHDT, CDR2 YYEEEE. CDR3: CASRRLAGAITQYF. The CDR3 nucleotides read TGTGCCAGCAGGCGACTAGCGGGAGCGATTACGCAGTATTTT.

The V and J genes are TRBV20-1 and TRBJ2-7; D gene unclear. The V end lost 4 bases, the J end lost 5 bases, and 6 bases lay between the germline ends. CDR3 length: 10 amino acids. CDR1 and CDR2 (germline): DFQATT, SNEGSKA (reference sequence). The CDR3 bases are TGCAGTGCTAAAGCGCACGAGCAGTACTTC. Its translation is CSAKAHEQYF.

A few counts support this clone. This chain connects TRBV4-2 to TRBJ1-1; 7 bases agree with TRBD1. CDR3 size: 14 residues. Germline CDR1 is LGHNA and CDR2 is YNFKEQ. Losses at the gene ends were 3 bases for V and 7 bases for J; bases not matched to a gene: 8. CDR3 amino acids: CASSQGDRAVEAFF. The CDR3 bases are TGTGCCAGCAGCCAGGGTGACAGGGCCGTTGAAGCTTTCTTT.

The V gene is TRBV28, the J gene TRBJ1-2; perhaps TRBD1 as D (6 bases). Germline V gene data show CDR1 as MDHEN and CDR2 as SYDVKM. V lost 5 bases, J lost 8 bases, and 15 bases lay in between. The CDR3 sequence is 13 residues long. CDR3 coding DNA: TGTGCCAGCAGTCCCCGGGGGGCGCGCGGCTACACCTTC. This gives the protein CASSPRGARGYTF.

This chain uses TRBV9 with TRBJ1-5, with 8 bases lining up with TRBD1. This CDR3 is built from 15 residues. CDR1 is SGDLS, CDR2 YYNGEE, per germline. V lost 2 bases, J lost 4 bases, and 5 bases stayed unmatched. CDR3 nucleotides: TGTGCCAGCAGCGTTGGACAGGGCACGAATCAGCCCCAGCATTTT. Translation gives CASSVGQGTNQPQHF.

This clone was observed a handful of times. The sample has other DNA sequences that encode this CDR3 too. V is TRBV5-1 and J is TRBJ2-1; D remains unclear. The V end lost 2 bases, the J end lost 0 bases, and 9 bases lay between the germline ends. Germline CDR1 is SGHRS and CDR2 is YFSETQ. The CDR3 consists of 15 residues. CDR3 region: CASSFSGSSYNEQFF. The CDR3 DNA reads as TGCGCCAGCAGCTTTTCAGGATCCTCCTACAATGAGCAGTTCTTC.

In its sample, this clone was seen a few times. V gene TRBV7-9 combines with J gene TRBJ2-2, with D maybe TRBD1 (6 bases). The CDR3 consists of 12 residues. Trimming removed 5 bases at V and 12 bases at J, with 13 bases between. In germline, CDR1 is SEHNR, CDR2 FQNEAQ (reference sequence). The CDR3, as DNA: TGTGCCAGCAGCCAAGAAGGGGGACAGCTGTTTTTT. Translation gives CASSQEGGQLFF. The full variable domain, rest sourced from reference TRBV7-9 and TRBJ2-2, is DTGVSQNPRHKITKRGQNVTFRCDPISEHNRLYWYRQTLGQGPEFLTYFQNEAQLEKSRLLSDRFSAERPKGSFSTLEIQRTEQGDSAMYLCASSQEGGQLFFGEGSRLTVL.

This clone turned up a few times. The V and J genes are TRBV7-2 and TRBJ2-5; D unresolved. The V end lost 5 bases, the J end lost 4 bases, and 14 bases lay between the germline ends. Germline lookup yields CDR1 SGHTA and CDR2 FQGNSA. There are 14 residues in the CDR3. Written as DNA, the CDR3 is TGTGCCAGCAGCCCCTACGTACAGAGAGAGACCCAGTACTTC. Encoded protein: CASSPYVQRETQYF.

Only a few counts were recorded for this clone. The chain has TRBV18 and TRBJ1-2; perhaps TRBD1 as D (5 bases). V lost 0 bases, J lost 4 bases, and 9 bases lay in between. Looked up from germline, CDR1 is KGHSH and CDR2 is LQKENI. The CDR3 sequence is 14 residues long. CDR3 amino acids: CASSPPGQSYGYTF. In nucleotides, the CDR3 is TGTGCCAGCTCACCACCTGGACAATCCTATGGCTACACCTTC.

This clone has only a few counts. The chain recombines TRBV19 with TRBJ2-4; no definite D call. Germline V gene lookup returns CDR1 LNHDA and CDR2 SQIVND (reference sequence). This CDR3 has 15 residues. With 3 bases removed from V and 0 bases from J, the gap between germline ends came to 9 bases. The chain's CDR3 is CASSITVVAKNIQYF. CDR3 in DNA: TGTGCCAGTAGTATTACGGTTGTAGCCAAAAACATTCAGTACTTC.

This clone was counted a few times. The chain is built from TRBV7-3 and TRBJ2-7; no clear D gene. This CDR3 has 12 amino acids. Deletions cut 1 base from V and 6 bases from J, with 7 bases between. Germline V gene sequence: CDR1 SGHTA, CDR2 FQGTGA. The DNA of the CDR3 is TGTGCCAGCAGCTTAAACCGAGGCGAGCAGTACTTC. It specifies CASSLNRGEQYF.